A selection of T cell receptor beta chains follows, all from one sample in a study of T-cell reconstitution after alpha-beta-depleted transplantation in children. TCRdb reprocessed the PCR reads with MiXCR, giving one entry per CDR3 protein. The table lists around 360,000 distinct CDR3 sequences, 10% of them singletons. The sample here was PBMCs from the stem cell graft donor, taken from the stem cell graft. The receptors originated from a human donor who donated a stem cell graft to a child with acute lymphoblastic leukemia. CDR3s include the opening cysteine and the closing phenylalanine or tryptophan. D genes are given only for firm matches. Only part of the rows carry a size: once, few, many, or a class if the clone is expanded.

CDR3 DNA,CDR3 protein,J gene,D gene,clone size,V gene
TGCGCCAGCAGCCAAGATCGGGGCAGGAATCAGCCCCAGCATTTT,CASSQDRGRNQPQHF,TRBJ1-5,.,.,TRBV4-1
TGCGCCAGCAGCCAAGAACCCCAGCTCGGTACTTACGAGCAGTACTTC,CASSQEPQLGTYEQYF,TRBJ2-7,.,.,TRBV4-3
TGTGCCAGCAGCGAACAGGCAGGACGCAATCAGCCCCAGCATTTT,CASSEQAGRNQPQHF,TRBJ1-5,.,few,TRBV6-1
TGCGCCAGCAGCCCGGAGCGGGGTACAGATACGCAGTATTTT,CASSPERGTDTQYF,TRBJ2-3,TRBD2,.,TRBV5-1
TGTGCCAGCAGCTCGGGACAGGGCTCTGGAAACACCATATATTTT,CASSSGQGSGNTIYF,TRBJ1-3,TRBD1,.,TRBV7-8
TGCAGTGCTAGAAACCCCAAGACGGGCTACACCTTC,CSARNPKTGYTF,TRBJ1-2,.,many,TRBV20-1
TGTGCCAGCAGCACTCTTTACAGGGAAAGCAATCAGCCCCAGCATTTT,CASSTLYRESNQPQHF,TRBJ1-5,.,few,TRBV21-1
TGTGCCAGCAGAGAAGGACATAGCAATCAGCCCCAGCATTTT,CASREGHSNQPQHF,TRBJ1-5,.,.,TRBV27
TGCGCCAGCAGTCACAAATGGATGAAGAACACTGAAGCTTTCTTT,CASSHKWMKNTEAFF,TRBJ1-1,.,few,TRBV5-1
TGTGCCATCCTAAAAGGGCTTTACAATGAGCAGTTCTTC,CAILKGLYNEQFF,TRBJ2-1,.,.,TRBV2
TGTGCCAGCAGCCCTGAGGGTGAAACCTACAATGAGCAGTTCTTC,CASSPEGETYNEQFF,TRBJ2-1,.,.,TRBV7-9
TGTGCCAGCAGCTTAGTTGCTAGCGGGATATCCTACGAGCAGTACTTC,CASSLVASGISYEQYF,TRBJ2-7,TRBD2,few,TRBV7-2
TGTGCCAGCAGCTTGCAGGGCGATGAGCAGTTCTTC,CASSLQGDEQFF,TRBJ2-1,.,.,TRBV5-5
TGCGCCAGCAGCCAAGAACCTTGGGGGCTGAACGCTGAAGCTTTCTTT,CASSQEPWGLNAEAFF,TRBJ1-1,.,few,TRBV4-3
TGTGCCAGCAGCGTGGCGGCAGGGACCGAGCAGTTCTTC,CASSVAAGTEQFF,TRBJ2-1,.,few,TRBV9
TGTGCCAGCAGCCAAGGGGTCACCGGGGAGCTGTTTTTT,CASSQGVTGELFF,TRBJ2-2,.,.,TRBV5-5
TGTGCCAGCAGTGAAGTAAGAGGACCAAACGGGCAGCCCCAGCATTTT,CASSEVRGPNGQPQHF,TRBJ1-5,.,.,TRBV2
TGTGCCAGCAGTTTGGCCCTAGGGGGCGAGCAGTACTTC,CASSLALGGEQYF,TRBJ2-7,.,.,TRBV27
TGTGCCAGCAGCTTCCCCGGGCTACTAGCGGGAGATGGAGAGACCCAGTACTTC,CASSFPGLLAGDGETQYF,TRBJ2-5,TRBD2,few,TRBV11-2
TGTGCCAGCAGCGTAGGGAGACTAGATTTTCAAGAGACCCAGTACTTC,CASSVGRLDFQETQYF,TRBJ2-5,.,.,TRBV9
TGTGCCAGCAGCCAAGATCTCGGGACAGGGTCCTATGGCTACACCTTC,CASSQDLGTGSYGYTF,TRBJ1-2,TRBD1,.,TRBV3-1
TGCGCCAGCCAACCAACGAGCGGGGCCAACGTCCTGACTTTC,CASQPTSGANVLTF,TRBJ2-6,.,.,TRBV10-2
TGCGCCAGCAGCCAAGATGCAGGGTATACGGGATCGAATGAGCAGTTCTTC,CASSQDAGYTGSNEQFF,TRBJ2-1,.,.,TRBV4-3
TGTGCCTGGACTGTACTGTGGAACACTGAAGCTTTCTTT,CAWTVLWNTEAFF,TRBJ1-1,.,once,TRBV30
TGTGCCAGCAGTCAAACCGGCGAGCAGTACTTC,CASSQTGEQYF,TRBJ2-7,.,.,TRBV6-6
TGTGCCAGCTCACGCTACTCCTACGAGCAGTACTTC,CASSRYSYEQYF,TRBJ2-7,.,many,TRBV18
TGTGCCAGCAGCGTAGAGGGCGGGGGTTACACCGGGGAGCTGTTTTTT,CASSVEGGGYTGELFF,TRBJ2-2,TRBD2,.,TRBV9
TGTGCCTGGAGTGGATCTAGCACAGATACGCAGTATTTT,CAWSGSSTDTQYF,TRBJ2-3,.,few,TRBV30
TGTGCCAGCAGTCGGGAGACCCAGCCCCAGCATTTT,CASSRETQPQHF,TRBJ1-5,.,few,TRBV6-2/TRBV6-3
TGTGCCAGCAGCGAGGGGGGCTCCGTCTTGCGAAACATTCAGTACTTC,CASSEGGSVLRNIQYF,TRBJ2-4,.,.,TRBV9
TGTGCCAGCAGCTTAGATCCTACCAACAATCAGCCCCAGCATTTT,CASSLDPTNNQPQHF,TRBJ1-5,.,.,TRBV7-6
TGTGCCAGCAGCTCAGACACGGGACTAGCGAGGGATACGCAGTATTTT,CASSSDTGLARDTQYF,TRBJ2-3,TRBD2,.,TRBV7-9
TGTGCCAGCAGCCTAGAACCCAACCCCTACGAGCAGTACTTC,CASSLEPNPYEQYF,TRBJ2-7,.,many,TRBV9
TGTGCCAGCAGTTTAGCTGCTCGCACCGGGGAGCTGTTTTTT,CASSLAARTGELFF,TRBJ2-2,.,few,TRBV12-3/TRBV12-4
TGCGCCAGCAGCCAAGTCCAAACCGGGCACGAGCAGTACTTC,CASSQVQTGHEQYF,TRBJ2-7,.,few,TRBV4-1
TGTGCCAGCAGCCAACCACCAGAGGGACCGGGAGGAGAGACCCAGTACTTC,CASSQPPEGPGGETQYF,TRBJ2-5,TRBD2,.,TRBV3-1
TGTGCCAGCAGCCTAACCGGGACAGCCGGCTACGAGCAGTACTTC,CASSLTGTAGYEQYF,TRBJ2-7,TRBD1,.,TRBV11-2
TGTGCCAGCAGCGTAGGACGGGGAAGCAATCAGCCCCAGCATTTT,CASSVGRGSNQPQHF,TRBJ1-5,.,many,TRBV9
TGTGCCAGCAGCCTAACTGGTTCCAGCAATCAGCCCCAGCATTTT,CASSLTGSSNQPQHF,TRBJ1-5,.,.,TRBV12-3/TRBV12-4
TGTGCCAGCAGCCCTATTGCAGGGAGTGGGGCCAACGTCCTGACTTTC,CASSPIAGSGANVLTF,TRBJ2-6,.,.,TRBV14
TGTGCCAGCAGCTCCCGGGGCGTGTTATACGAGCAGTACTTC,CASSSRGVLYEQYF,TRBJ2-7,.,few,TRBV7-9
TGTGCCAGCAGCCCAACCAGACTAGCGGGAACAGATACGCAGTATTTT,CASSPTRLAGTDTQYF,TRBJ2-3,TRBD2,.,TRBV7-8
TGCAGCGTTGAAACAGGGGGTGGCTACACCTTC,CSVETGGGYTF,TRBJ1-2,TRBD1,.,TRBV29-1
TGTGCCAGCAGCTTCCGGGCCCCCCTCGACGACACCCAGTACTTC,CASSFRAPLDDTQYF,TRBJ2-5,.,.,TRBV7-8
TGTGCCAGCAGCTTAGCATTCCAGGGTGGTGAGCGGTACTTC,CASSLAFQGGERYF,TRBJ2-7,.,few,TRBV7-6
TGCAGTGCTAGGGGCTTCGGTAGAACTGAAGCTTTCTTT,CSARGFGRTEAFF,TRBJ1-1,.,few,TRBV20-1